The rows below give T cell receptor beta chains drawn from one sample of a study of blood T cell repertoires in COVID-19. Profiled with immunoSEQ multiplex PCR; TCRdb holds only in-frame clones, not every one. The sample includes fewer than 250,000 clones, under 90% of them seen just once. What was sequenced was PBMCs or T cells enriched from blood (not recorded which). The receptors here all came from a woman between 45 and 65 years old who had been exposed to COVID-19. The CDR3 runs from the conserved cysteine through the conserved F or W. The D gene is left open where the match is weak. A clone size is listed for some rows: how often the clone was seen (once, few, many), or a class if it is expanded.

v_call: TRBV11-3
clone_size: .
d_call: .
j_call: TRBJ1-2
cdr3_aa: CASSTPSHRANYGYTF
cdr3_nt: TGTGCCAGCAGCACCCCGTCTCATCGGGCTAACTATGGCTACACCTTC

v_call: TRBV24-1
clone_size: once
d_call: TRBD1
j_call: TRBJ1-6
cdr3_aa: CATRRGTGERSQSPLHF
cdr3_nt: TGTGCCACCAGACGAGGGACAGGGGAGAGGTCGCAATCACCCCTCCACTTT

v_call: TRBV27
clone_size: .
d_call: TRBD2
j_call: TRBJ2-7
cdr3_aa: CASSLDPGGNEQYF
cdr3_nt: TGTGCCAGCAGTTTGGACCCGGGAGGGAACGAGCAGTACTTC

v_call: TRBV6-5
clone_size: .
d_call: .
j_call: TRBJ2-7
cdr3_aa: CASSYRGWSYEQYF
cdr3_nt: TGTGCCAGCAGTTACAGGGGTTGGTCCTACGAGCAGTACTTC

v_call: TRBV4-1
clone_size: .
d_call: TRBD2
j_call: TRBJ2-1
cdr3_aa: CASSFSGGYNEQFF
cdr3_nt: TGCGCCAGCAGCTTTAGCGGGGGGTACAATGAGCAGTTCTTC

v_call: TRBV27
clone_size: .
d_call: TRBD2
j_call: TRBJ2-1
cdr3_aa: CASSPLVGGTYNEQFF
cdr3_nt: TGTGCCAGCAGCCCCTTAGTGGGGGGGACCTACAATGAGCAGTTCTTC

v_call: TRBV5-1
clone_size: .
d_call: TRBD1
j_call: TRBJ1-1
cdr3_aa: CASSFTAGTGGTEAFF
cdr3_nt: TGCGCCAGCAGCTTCACAGCTGGGACAGGGGGCACTGAAGCTTTCTTT

v_call: TRBV6-2/TRBV6-3
clone_size: .
d_call: .
j_call: TRBJ1-2
cdr3_aa: CASSWENPYYGYTF
cdr3_nt: TGTGCCAGCAGTTGGGAGAATCCTTACTATGGCTACACCTTC

v_call: TRBV5-1
clone_size: .
d_call: TRBD1
j_call: TRBJ2-2
cdr3_aa: CASSVQGAFGELFF
cdr3_nt: TGCGCCAGCAGCGTACAGGGGGCGTTTGGGGAGCTGTTTTTT

v_call: TRBV5-4
clone_size: once
d_call: .
j_call: TRBJ2-3
cdr3_aa: CASSFQGSTDTQYF
cdr3_nt: TGTGCCAGCAGCTTTCAGGGTAGCACAGATACGCAGTATTTT

v_call: TRBV2
clone_size: .
d_call: .
j_call: TRBJ1-1
cdr3_aa: CASSQGEAFF
cdr3_nt: TGTGCCAGCAGTCAGGGTGAAGCTTTCTTT

v_call: TRBV28
clone_size: .
d_call: TRBD2
j_call: TRBJ2-5
cdr3_aa: CASSLSGGGRGETQYF
cdr3_nt: TGTGCCAGCAGTTTAAGCGGGGGGGGCCGAGGGGAGACCCAGTACTTC

v_call: TRBV27
clone_size: .
d_call: .
j_call: TRBJ2-3
cdr3_aa: CASTRLTAGLPRAQYF
cdr3_nt: TGTGCCAGCACAAGGTTGACCGCGGGACTTCCCCGGGCGCAGTATTTT

v_call: TRBV23-1
clone_size: .
d_call: .
j_call: TRBJ2-7
cdr3_aa: CASSPDGGPVYEQYF
cdr3_nt: TGCGCCAGCAGCCCCGACGGGGGGCCCGTGTACGAGCAGTACTTC

v_call: TRBV7-9
clone_size: .
d_call: .
j_call: TRBJ1-5
cdr3_aa: CASSAGGSNQPQHF
cdr3_nt: TGTGCCAGCAGCGCGGGGGGTAGCAATCAGCCCCAGCATTTT

v_call: TRBV11-2
clone_size: .
d_call: TRBD2
j_call: TRBJ2-7
cdr3_aa: CASSRLAGRYEQYF
cdr3_nt: TGTGCCAGTTCGCGACTAGCGGGGCGGTACGAGCAGTACTTC

v_call: TRBV2
clone_size: few
d_call: TRBD2
j_call: TRBJ2-2
cdr3_aa: CASAAGAYTGELFF
cdr3_nt: TGTGCCAGCGCAGCGGGGGCCTACACCGGGGAGCTGTTTTTT

v_call: TRBV5-6
clone_size: .
d_call: TRBD2
j_call: TRBJ2-1
cdr3_aa: CASSYMGGFYNEQFF
cdr3_nt: TGTGCCAGCAGCTACATGGGAGGGTTTTACAATGAGCAGTTCTTC

v_call: TRBV10-3
clone_size: once
d_call: TRBD2
j_call: TRBJ2-3
cdr3_aa: CAIAQVTGGSQYF
cdr3_nt: TGTGCCATCGCACAGGTCACGGGGGGATCGCAGTATTTT

v_call: TRBV19
clone_size: .
d_call: TRBD1
j_call: TRBJ1-5
cdr3_aa: CASSKTGTAHQPQHF
cdr3_nt: TGTGCCAGTAGTAAGACCGGGACAGCCCATCAGCCCCAGCATTTT

v_call: TRBV3-1/TRBV3-2
clone_size: .
d_call: .
j_call: TRBJ1-1
cdr3_aa: CASSQEGGVTEAFF
cdr3_nt: TGTGCCAGCAGCCAAGAGGGAGGGGTTACTGAAGCTTTCTTT

v_call: TRBV27
clone_size: .
d_call: TRBD2
j_call: TRBJ2-5
cdr3_aa: CASGALRTSGGGNQETQYF
cdr3_nt: TGTGCCAGCGGAGCCCTACGGACTAGCGGGGGGGGAAACCAAGAGACCCAGTACTTC

v_call: TRBV27
clone_size: .
d_call: TRBD1
j_call: TRBJ2-2
cdr3_aa: CASSSRTRLTGGSGELFF
cdr3_nt: TGTGCCAGCAGTTCCAGAACGAGATTGACAGGGGGCTCCGGGGAGCTGTTTTTT

v_call: TRBV6-5
clone_size: .
d_call: .
j_call: TRBJ1-2
cdr3_aa: CASSVGVGYTF
cdr3_nt: TGTGCCAGCAGCGTCGGGGTTGGCTACACCTTC

v_call: TRBV30
clone_size: .
d_call: .
j_call: TRBJ2-3
cdr3_aa: CAWKGTGTQYF
cdr3_nt: TGTGCCTGGAAAGGTACGGGTACGCAGTATTTT

v_call: TRBV3-1/TRBV3-2
clone_size: .
d_call: TRBD1
j_call: TRBJ1-1
cdr3_aa: CASSQPRGPSNTEAFF
cdr3_nt: TGTGCCAGCAGCCAACCCAGGGGGCCCTCGAACACTGAAGCTTTCTTT

v_call: TRBV5-6
clone_size: .
d_call: TRBD1
j_call: TRBJ1-1
cdr3_aa: CASSLGQGATEAFF
cdr3_nt: TGTGCCAGCAGCTTGGGACAGGGGGCCACTGAAGCTTTCTTT

v_call: TRBV27
clone_size: .
d_call: .
j_call: TRBJ2-1
cdr3_aa: CASSLRGPYNEQFF
cdr3_nt: TGTGCCAGCAGTTTGCGGGGGCCCTACAATGAGCAGTTCTTC

v_call: TRBV19
clone_size: .
d_call: TRBD1
j_call: TRBJ1-1
cdr3_aa: CASRQTGQVNTEAFF
cdr3_nt: TGTGCCAGTCGTCAGACGGGACAGGTCAACACTGAAGCTTTCTTT

v_call: TRBV2
clone_size: once
d_call: TRBD2
j_call: TRBJ2-7
cdr3_aa: CASSGPGLASSYEQYF
cdr3_nt: TGTGCCAGCAGTGGACCGGGACTAGCCTCCTCCTACGAGCAGTACTTC

v_call: TRBV25-1
clone_size: .
d_call: TRBD1
j_call: TRBJ2-2
cdr3_aa: CASGQGADTGELFF
cdr3_nt: TGTGCCAGTGGACAGGGGGCCGACACCGGGGAGCTGTTTTTT

v_call: TRBV27
clone_size: .
d_call: .
j_call: TRBJ1-1
cdr3_aa: CASSWAGGNTEAFF
cdr3_nt: TGTGCCAGCAGTTGGGCCGGGGGGAACACTGAAGCTTTCTTT

v_call: TRBV18
clone_size: once
d_call: .
j_call: TRBJ1-1
cdr3_aa: CASSPLSSPGAEAFF
cdr3_nt: TGTGCCAGCTCACCATTAAGTTCCCCGGGGGCTGAAGCTTTCTTT

v_call: TRBV6-5
clone_size: .
d_call: .
j_call: TRBJ1-2
cdr3_aa: CASSSTGNYGYTF
cdr3_nt: TGTGCCAGCAGTTCCACAGGGAACTATGGCTACACCTTC

v_call: TRBV5-1
clone_size: .
d_call: .
j_call: TRBJ2-7
cdr3_aa: CASSPAGSISDEQYF
cdr3_nt: TGCGCCAGCAGCCCCGCGGGATCTATTTCGGACGAGCAGTACTTC

v_call: TRBV19
clone_size: .
d_call: TRBD1
j_call: TRBJ2-2
cdr3_aa: CASSIRDRGFGTGELFF
cdr3_nt: TGTGCCAGTAGTATTCGGGACAGGGGGTTTGGAACCGGGGAGCTGTTTTTT

v_call: TRBV5-1
clone_size: .
d_call: .
j_call: TRBJ2-5
cdr3_aa: CASSFVHQGLETQYF
cdr3_nt: TGCGCCAGCAGCTTCGTACACCAGGGACTCGAGACCCAGTACTTC

v_call: TRBV11-2
clone_size: .
d_call: .
j_call: TRBJ1-1
cdr3_aa: CASSLGGHEAFF
cdr3_nt: TGTGCCAGCAGCTTAGGGGGGCATGAAGCTTTCTTT

v_call: TRBV12-3/TRBV12-4
clone_size: .
d_call: .
j_call: TRBJ2-2
cdr3_aa: CAGRPGGTGELFF
cdr3_nt: TGTGCCGGCCGACCCGGGGGCACCGGGGAGCTGTTTTTT

v_call: TRBV29-1
clone_size: .
d_call: .
j_call: TRBJ2-7
cdr3_aa: CSVSDGPAYEQYF
cdr3_nt: TGCAGCGTTTCCGATGGGCCCGCCTACGAGCAGTACTTC

v_call: TRBV27
clone_size: .
d_call: .
j_call: TRBJ1-2
cdr3_aa: CASSSLGRTYGYTF
cdr3_nt: TGTGCCAGCAGTTCCTTAGGGAGGACCTATGGCTACACCTTC

v_call: TRBV18
clone_size: .
d_call: .
j_call: TRBJ1-5
cdr3_aa: CASSPLPGKPQHF
cdr3_nt: TGTGCCAGCTCACCTTTGCCAGGGAAGCCCCAGCATTTT

v_call: TRBV25-1
clone_size: .
d_call: TRBD1
j_call: TRBJ2-7
cdr3_aa: CASRGQGSYEQYF
cdr3_nt: TGTGCCAGTAGAGGACAGGGGTCCTACGAGCAGTACTTC

v_call: TRBV19
clone_size: .
d_call: TRBD1
j_call: TRBJ1-1
cdr3_aa: CASTLRRDRGSEAFF
cdr3_nt: TGTGCCAGTACCCTGCGCCGGGACAGGGGATCTGAAGCTTTCTTT

v_call: TRBV6-5
clone_size: .
d_call: .
j_call: TRBJ1-2
cdr3_aa: CASTLYGQNYGYTF
cdr3_nt: TGTGCCAGCACACTTTACGGACAGAACTATGGCTACACCTTC

v_call: TRBV5-1
clone_size: .
d_call: .
j_call: TRBJ1-3
cdr3_aa: CASSPGGRGARNTIYF
cdr3_nt: TGCGCCAGCAGCCCGGGCGGCAGGGGCGCAAGAAACACCATATATTTT

v_call: TRBV7-2
clone_size: .
d_call: .
j_call: TRBJ2-3
cdr3_aa: CASTPWGGGGDTQYF
cdr3_nt: TGTGCCAGCACCCCCTGGGGAGGTGGGGGAGATACGCAGTATTTT

v_call: TRBV12-3/TRBV12-4
clone_size: .
d_call: TRBD1
j_call: TRBJ2-5
cdr3_aa: CASSVRDRGAQYF
cdr3_nt: TGTGCCAGCAGTGTCCGGGACAGGGGGGCCCAGTACTTC